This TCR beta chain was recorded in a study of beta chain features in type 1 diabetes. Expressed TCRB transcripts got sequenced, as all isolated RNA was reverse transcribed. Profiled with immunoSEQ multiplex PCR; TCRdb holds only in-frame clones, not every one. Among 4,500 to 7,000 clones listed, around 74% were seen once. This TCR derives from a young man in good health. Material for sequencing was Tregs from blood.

The DNA for the CDR3 is TGTGCCAGCAGCCCGAACCCGGCGGGGACGACCTACAATGAGCAGTTCTTC. Protein product: CASSPNPAGTTYNEQFF. The rearrangement uses TRBV5-6 and TRBJ2-1; maybe TRBD2 (6 bases). Germline CDR1 is SGHDT and CDR2 is YYEEEE. This CDR3 is built from 17 residues. V lost 4 bases to trimming and J lost 2 bases, with 19 bases between them.